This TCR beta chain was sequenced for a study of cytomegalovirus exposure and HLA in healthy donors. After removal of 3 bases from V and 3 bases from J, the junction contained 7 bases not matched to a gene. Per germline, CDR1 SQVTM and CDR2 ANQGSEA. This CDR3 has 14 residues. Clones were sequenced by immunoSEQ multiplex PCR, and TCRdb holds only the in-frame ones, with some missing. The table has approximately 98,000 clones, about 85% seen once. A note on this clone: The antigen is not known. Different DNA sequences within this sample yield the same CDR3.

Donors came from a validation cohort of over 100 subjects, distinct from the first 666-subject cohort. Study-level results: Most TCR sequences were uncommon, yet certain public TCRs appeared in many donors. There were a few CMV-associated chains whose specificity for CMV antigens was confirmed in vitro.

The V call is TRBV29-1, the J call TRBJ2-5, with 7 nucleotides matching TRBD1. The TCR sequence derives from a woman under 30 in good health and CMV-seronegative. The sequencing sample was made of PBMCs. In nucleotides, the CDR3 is TGCAGCGTTGATCGGACAGGAATGGAAGAGACCCAGTACTTC. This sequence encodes CSVDRTGMEETQYF.